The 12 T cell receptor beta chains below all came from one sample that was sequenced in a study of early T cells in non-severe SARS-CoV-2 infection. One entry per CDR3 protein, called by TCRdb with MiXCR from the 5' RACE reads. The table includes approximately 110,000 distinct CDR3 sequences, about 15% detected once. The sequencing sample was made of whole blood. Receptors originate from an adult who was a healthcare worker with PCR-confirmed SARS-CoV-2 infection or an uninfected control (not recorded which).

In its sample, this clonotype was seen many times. The CDR3 here is CASSLVPSDAYNEQFF. In DNA, the CDR3 is TGTGCCAGCAGCTTGGTGCCTAGCGATGCCTACAATGAGCAGTTCTTC. The gene calls are TRBV5-6 and TRBJ2-1; TRBD2 is a possible D gene (6 bases). Trimming left V 0 bases short and J 2 bases short, with 12 bases between. Germline loops: CDR1 SGHDT, CDR2 YYEEEE. The CDR3 runs 16 residues.

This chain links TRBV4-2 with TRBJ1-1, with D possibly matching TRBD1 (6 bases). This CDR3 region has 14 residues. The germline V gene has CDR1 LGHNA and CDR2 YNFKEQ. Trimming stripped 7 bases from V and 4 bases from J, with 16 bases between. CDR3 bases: TGTGCCAGCAACCACGCCCAACAGGGCACTGAAGCTTTCTTT. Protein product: CASNHAQQGTEAFF.

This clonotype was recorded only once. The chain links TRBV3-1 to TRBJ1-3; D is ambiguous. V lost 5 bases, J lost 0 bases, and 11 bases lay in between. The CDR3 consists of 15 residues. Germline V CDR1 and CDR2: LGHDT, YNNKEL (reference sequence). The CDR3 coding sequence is TGTGCCAGCAGCAACGAGTTTCTCTCTGGAAACACCATATATTTT. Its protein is CASSNEFLSGNTIYF.

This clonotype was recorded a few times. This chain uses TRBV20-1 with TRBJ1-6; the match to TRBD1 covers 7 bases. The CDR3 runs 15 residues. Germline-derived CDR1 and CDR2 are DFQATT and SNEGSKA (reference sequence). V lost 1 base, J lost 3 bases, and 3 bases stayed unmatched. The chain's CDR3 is CSARVRGYYNSPLHF. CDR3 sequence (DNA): TGCAGTGCTAGAGTCAGGGGGTACTATAATTCACCCCTCCACTTT.

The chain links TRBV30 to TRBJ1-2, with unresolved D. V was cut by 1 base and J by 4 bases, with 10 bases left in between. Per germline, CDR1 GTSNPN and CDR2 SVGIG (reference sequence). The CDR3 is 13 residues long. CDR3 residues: CAWSEGQTYGYTF. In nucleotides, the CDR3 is TGTGCCTGGAGTGAGGGTCAGACCTATGGCTACACCTTC. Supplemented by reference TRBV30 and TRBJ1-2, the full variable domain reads SQTIHQWPATLVQPVGSPLSLECTVEGTSNPNLYWYRQAAGRGLQLLFYSVGIGQISSEVPQNLSASRPQDRQFILSSKKLLLSDSGFYLCAWSEGQTYGYTFGSGTRLTVV.

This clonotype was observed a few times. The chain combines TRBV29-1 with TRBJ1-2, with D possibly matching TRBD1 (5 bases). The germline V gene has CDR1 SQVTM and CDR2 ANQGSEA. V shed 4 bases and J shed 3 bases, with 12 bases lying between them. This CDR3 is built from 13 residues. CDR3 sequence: CSVATGTDYGYTF. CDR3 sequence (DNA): TGCAGCGTTGCCACGGGGACGGACTATGGCTACACCTTC.

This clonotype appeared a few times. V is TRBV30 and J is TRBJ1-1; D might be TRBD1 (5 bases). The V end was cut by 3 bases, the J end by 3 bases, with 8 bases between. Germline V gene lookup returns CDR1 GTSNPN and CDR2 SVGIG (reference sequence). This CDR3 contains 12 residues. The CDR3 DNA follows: TGTGCCTGGAGCGGGGGATACACTGAAGCTTTCTTT. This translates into CAWSGGYTEAFF.

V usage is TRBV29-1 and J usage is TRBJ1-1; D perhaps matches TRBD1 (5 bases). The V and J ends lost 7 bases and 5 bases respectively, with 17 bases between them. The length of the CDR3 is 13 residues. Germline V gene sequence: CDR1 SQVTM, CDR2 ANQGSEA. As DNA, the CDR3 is TGCAGCGCCTGGGGGGATAGGGAAACTGAAGCTTTCTTT. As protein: CSAWGDRETEAFF.

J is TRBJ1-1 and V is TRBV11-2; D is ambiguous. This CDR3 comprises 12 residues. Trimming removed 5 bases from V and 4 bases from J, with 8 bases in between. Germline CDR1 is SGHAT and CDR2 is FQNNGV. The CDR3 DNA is TGTGCCAGCAGCCCAACCACCACTGAAGCTTTCTTT. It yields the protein CASSPTTTEAFF.

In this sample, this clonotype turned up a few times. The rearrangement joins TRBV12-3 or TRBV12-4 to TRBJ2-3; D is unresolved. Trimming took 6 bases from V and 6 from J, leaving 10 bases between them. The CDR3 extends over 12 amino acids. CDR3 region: CASSSTLDTQYF. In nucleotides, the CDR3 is TGTGCCAGCAGCTCGACCCTGGATACGCAGTATTTT.

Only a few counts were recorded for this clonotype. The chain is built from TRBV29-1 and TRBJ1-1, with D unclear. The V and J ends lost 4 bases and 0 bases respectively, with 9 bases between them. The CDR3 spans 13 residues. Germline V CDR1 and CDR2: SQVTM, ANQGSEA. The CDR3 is CSVAGRLNTEAFF. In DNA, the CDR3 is TGCAGCGTTGCAGGCCGGCTGAACACTGAAGCTTTCTTT.

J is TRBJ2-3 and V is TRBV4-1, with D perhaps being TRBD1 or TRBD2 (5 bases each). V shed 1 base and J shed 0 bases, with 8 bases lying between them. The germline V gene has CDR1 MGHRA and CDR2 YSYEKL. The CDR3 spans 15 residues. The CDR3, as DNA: TGCGCCAGCAGCCAAGCGGGGCACAGCACAGATACGCAGTATTTT. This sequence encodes CASSQAGHSTDTQYF.